The entry below gives a single T cell receptor (beta chain) sequence along with its context. The CDR3 sequence is 17 residues long. Deletions cut 2 bases from V and 3 bases from J, with 19 bases between. Germline loops: CDR1 MNHNS, CDR2 SASEGT. This specimen comes from a study of identifying expanded T cells in peripheral blood. Some clones are missing from TCRdb's copy, which holds only in-frame ones; the method was immunoSEQ multiplex PCR. The sample includes approximately 100,000 clones, approximately 91% of them seen just once. The TCR was taken from a person between 18 and 75 years old in good health. The chain couples TRBV6-1 to TRBJ1-1, with unresolved D. The source material was blood. For the CDR3, the DNA is TGTGCCAGCAGTGAAAATATTGGGTCACAGATATACACTGAAGCTTTCTTT. Protein: CASSENIGSQIYTEAFF.